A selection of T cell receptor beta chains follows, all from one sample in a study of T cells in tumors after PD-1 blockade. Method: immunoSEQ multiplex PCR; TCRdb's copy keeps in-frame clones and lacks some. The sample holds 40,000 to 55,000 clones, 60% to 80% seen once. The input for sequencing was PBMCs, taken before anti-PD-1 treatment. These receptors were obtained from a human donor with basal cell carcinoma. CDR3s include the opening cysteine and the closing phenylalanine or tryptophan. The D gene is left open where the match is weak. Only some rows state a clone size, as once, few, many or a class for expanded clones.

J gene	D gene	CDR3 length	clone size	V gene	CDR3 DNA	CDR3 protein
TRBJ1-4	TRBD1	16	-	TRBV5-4	TGTGCCAGCAGTAAGGACAGGGGGCTACTTAATGAAAAACTGTTTTTT	CASSKDRGLLNEKLFF
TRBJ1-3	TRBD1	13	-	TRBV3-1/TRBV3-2	TGTGCCAGCACGACAGGGACTGGAAACACCATATATTTT	CASTTGTGNTIYF
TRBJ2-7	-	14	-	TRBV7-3	TGTGCCAGCAGCTTTAACGGATGGGGAGACGAGCAGTACTTC	CASSFNGWGDEQYF
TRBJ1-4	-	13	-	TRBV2	TGTGCCACCCGACAGGCAACTAATGAAAAACTGTTTTTT	CATRQATNEKLFF
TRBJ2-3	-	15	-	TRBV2	TGTGCCAGCAGTGTTCGGGGGCAGGATCGGGATACGCAGTATTTT	CASSVRGQDRDTQYF
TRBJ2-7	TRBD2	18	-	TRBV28	TGTGCCAGCAGTCCGCAGCCGGGACTAGCGGGATTTTTCTACGAGCAGTACTTC	CASSPQPGLAGFFYEQYF
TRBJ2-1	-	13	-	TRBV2	TGTGCCAGCAGTGAAGGGGAGATCAATGAGCAGTTCTTC	CASSEGEINEQFF
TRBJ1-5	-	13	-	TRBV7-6	TGTGCCAGCAGCTCCCTCGGGGGTCAGCCCCAGCATTTT	CASSSLGGQPQHF
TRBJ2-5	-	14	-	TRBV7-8	TGTGCCAGCAGCTTAGACCCAGGGTCAGAGACCCAGTACTTC	CASSLDPGSETQYF
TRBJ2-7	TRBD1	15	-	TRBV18	TGTGCCAGCTCACGAGGGGGCATAGGGTCCTACGAGCAGTACTTC	CASSRGGIGSYEQYF
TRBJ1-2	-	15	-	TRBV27	TGTGCCAGCAGTTTTCAACGGATCCCGGTAGGTGGCTACACCTTC	CASSFQRIPVGGYTF
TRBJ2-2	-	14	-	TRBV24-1	TGTGCCACCAGTTTGGGAGCGACCACCGGGGAGCTGTTTTTT	CATSLGATTGELFF
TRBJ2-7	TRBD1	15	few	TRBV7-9	TGTGCCAGCAGTCATACCGACCAGACAGGGAGAGGGCAGTACTTC	CASSHTDQTGRGQYF
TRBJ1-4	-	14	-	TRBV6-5	TGTGCCAGCAGCTGGACAGCAACTAATGAAAAACTGTTTTTT	CASSWTATNEKLFF
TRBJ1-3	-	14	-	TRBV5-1	TGCGCCAGCAGCATCGGACAGTCTGGAAACACCATATATTTT	CASSIGQSGNTIYF
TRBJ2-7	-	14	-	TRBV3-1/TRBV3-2	TGTGCCAGCAGCCCCCAGACTAGCTCCTACGAGCAGTACTTC	CASSPQTSSYEQYF
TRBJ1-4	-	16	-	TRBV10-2	TGCGCCAGCAGGAGCGGGACCCGGCGAGATAATGAAAAACTGTTTTTT	CASRSGTRRDNEKLFF
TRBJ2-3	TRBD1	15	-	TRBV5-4	TGTGCCAGCAGCCACCGGGACAGGGGCACAGATACGCAGTATTTT	CASSHRDRGTDTQYF
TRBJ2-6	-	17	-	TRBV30	TGTGCCTGGAGGAAAGGGCAGCTCCCCTCTGGGGCCAACGTCCTGACTTTC	CAWRKGQLPSGANVLTF
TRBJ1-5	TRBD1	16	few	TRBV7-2	TGTGCCAGCAGCGTTTACAGACAGGGCGGTGGTCAGCCCCAGCATTTT	CASSVYRQGGGQPQHF
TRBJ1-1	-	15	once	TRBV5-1	TGCGCCAGCAGCTTGGATGGGGGGAGGATGGCTGAAGCTTTCTTT	CASSLDGGRMAEAFF
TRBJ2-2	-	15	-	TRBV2	TGTGCCAGCAAGGGTCAAGAGATTAACACCGGGGAGCTGTTTTTT	CASKGQEINTGELFF
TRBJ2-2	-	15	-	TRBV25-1	TGTGCCAGCAGTGAACCCAGGGGAGATGCCGGGGAGCTGTTTTTT	CASSEPRGDAGELFF
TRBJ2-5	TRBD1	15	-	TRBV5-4	TGTGCCAGCAGCTCCTCCCCCGGGACAGAAGAGACCCAGTACTTC	CASSSSPGTEETQYF
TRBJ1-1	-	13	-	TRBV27	TGTGCCAGCAGTTTAGCGGGGGCCAGGCAAGCTTTCTTT	CASSLAGARQAFF
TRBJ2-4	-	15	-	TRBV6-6	TGTGCCAGCAGCAGTCCCCAGGGGGCCAAAAACATTCAGTACTTC	CASSSPQGAKNIQYF
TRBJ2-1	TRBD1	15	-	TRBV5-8	TGTGCCAGCAGCTTTTGGGACAGGGAGTACAATGAGCAGTTCTTC	CASSFWDREYNEQFF
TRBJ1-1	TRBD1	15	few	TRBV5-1	TGCGCCAGCAGCTCTGGACAGGGCGGCTACACTGAAGCTTTCTTT	CASSSGQGGYTEAFF
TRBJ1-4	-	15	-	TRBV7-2	TGTGCCAGCAGCTTATGGGGCACAACTAATGAAAAACTGTTTTTT	CASSLWGTTNEKLFF
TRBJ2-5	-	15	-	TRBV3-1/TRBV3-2	TGTGCCAGCAGCCAGGGGGAGGGGGCCGGGGAGACCCAGTACTTC	CASSQGEGAGETQYF